This is a list of T cell receptor beta chains from one sample in a study of PD-1 blockade in classical Hodgkin lymphoma. The protocol was immunoSEQ multiplex PCR, while the TCRdb copy is restricted to in-frame clones and leaves out a portion. The repertoire holds around 3,000 clones, with 84% as singletons. Sample: CD4+ T cells from blood. The receptor set was obtained from a human donor with classical Hodgkin lymphoma. Both conserved end residues are part of each CDR3. The D gene is left open where the match is weak. Not all rows give a size; the values are once, few, many and, for expanded clones, a class.

v_gene	d_gene	abundance	j_gene	CDR3aa	CDR3nt
TRBV6-6	NA	NA	TRBJ2-1	CASGMSPGNEQFF	TGTGCCAGCGGGATGAGCCCGGGCAATGAGCAGTTCTTC
TRBV6-5	NA	NA	TRBJ2-3	CASSYYESDTQYF	TGTGCCAGCAGTTACTATGAGTCAGATACGCAGTATTTT
TRBV6-1	TRBD1	NA	TRBJ2-7	CATIEGASWYEQYF	TGTGCCACCATTGAGGGGGCTAGCTGGTACGAGCAGTACTTC
TRBV10-3	TRBD2	NA	TRBJ2-3	CAVLAGGGDTQYF	TGTGCCGTCCTAGCGGGAGGAGGAGATACGCAGTATTTT
TRBV5-8	TRBD1	NA	TRBJ1-4	CASSLRPQGGDEKLFF	TGTGCCAGCAGCCTACGTCCCCAGGGGGGGGATGAAAAACTGTTTTTT
TRBV18	TRBD1	NA	TRBJ1-3	CASSPRQGPYSGNTIYF	TGTGCCAGCTCACCCCGACAGGGACCTTACTCTGGAAACACCATATATTTT
TRBV5-6	NA	NA	TRBJ2-5	CASSSNRETQYF	TGTGCCAGCAGCTCGAACAGAGAGACCCAGTACTTC
TRBV7-9	NA	NA	TRBJ1-1	CASSLMQATEAFF	TGTGCCAGCAGCTTAATGCAGGCGACTGAAGCTTTCTTT
TRBV18	NA	NA	TRBJ2-3	CASSPAWGSTDTQYF	TGTGCCAGCTCACCCGCTTGGGGGAGTACAGATACGCAGTATTTT
TRBV18	NA	NA	TRBJ2-3	CASSPPEGGADTQYF	TGTGCCAGCTCACCACCGGAGGGGGGAGCAGATACGCAGTATTTT
TRBV30	TRBD1	NA	TRBJ1-2	CAWNGQGFNYGYTF	TGTGCCTGGAATGGACAGGGGTTTAACTATGGCTACACCTTC
TRBV2	TRBD2	NA	TRBJ2-6	CASRAFGGASSGANVLTF	TGTGCCAGCAGGGCTTTCGGGGGGGCGTCCTCCGGGGCCAACGTCCTGACTTTC
TRBV28	NA	few	TRBJ2-3	CASLDSPSTDTQYF	TGTGCCAGCCTTGACTCCCCCAGCACAGATACGCAGTATTTT
TRBV5-1	NA	NA	TRBJ2-7	CASSPGGGGTTYEQYF	TGCGCCAGCAGCCCCGGAGGGGGGGGCACCACCTACGAGCAGTACTTC
TRBV6-1	NA	NA	TRBJ1-2	CASSEATGPNYGYTF	TGTGCCAGCAGTGAAGCAACAGGTCCAAACTATGGCTACACCTTC
TRBV5-4	NA	once	TRBJ2-7	CASSFMSGPQGRYEQYF	TGTGCCAGCAGCTTCATGTCAGGACCACAGGGGAGGTACGAGCAGTACTTC